These T cell receptor beta chains were read from a single sample in a study of T cell repertoires in cytomegalovirus infection. TCRdb independently ran MiXCR on the reads; one entry per CDR3 protein. The sample includes about 900,000 distinct CDR3 sequences, roughly 30% of them seen just once. Their antigens are not known. This sample comprised cultured CD8+ T cells from PBMCs, obtained from culture after CMV antigen stimulation. The receptors come from a human donor in good health (CMV status not recorded). Some clones in this sample may be carry-over from other donors' samples. Each CDR3 is given with its conserved first and last residue. A D gene is named only where the DNA matches it firmly. Size values are once, few and many counts, or a class for expanded clones, and some rows have none.

clone_size	d_call	v_call	j_call	cdr3_nt	cdr3_aa
.	.	TRBV20-1	TRBJ1-1	TGCAGTGCCCTTCAGACAGAACGGGTTAGTTTCGTGGCTTTCTTT	CSALQTERVSFVAFF
.	.	TRBV27	TRBJ1-1	TGTGCCAGCAGTCGAGTGGCAATGAACACTGAAGCTTTCTTT	CASSRVAMNTEAFF
.	.	TRBV6-6	TRBJ2-7	TGTGCCAGCAGTTACTCCGTCGGGGGTCCCCTCTACGAGCAGTACTTC	CASSYSVGGPLYEQYF
.	.	TRBV4-1	TRBJ1-5	TGCGCCAGCAGCCAAGTCGACAGGAGCAATCAGCCCCAGCATTTT	CASSQVDRSNQPQHF
.	TRBD1	TRBV2	TRBJ2-5	TGTGCCAGCAGTGGCACAGGGGGCACGGAGACCCAGTACTTC	CASSGTGGTETQYF
.	.	TRBV12-3/TRBV12-4	TRBJ2-1	TGTGCCAGCAGCATGCAGGCTGGCAATGAGCAGTTCTTC	CASSMQAGNEQFF
few	TRBD1	TRBV10-3	TRBJ1-1	TGTGCCATCAGAGTGACAGGGGGCGCGGAAGCTTTCTTT	CAIRVTGGAEAFF
.	.	TRBV20-1	TRBJ2-6	TGCAGTGCCAGGGCGGGGGCGAGCTCTGGGGCCAACGTCCTGACTTTC	CSARAGASSGANVLTF
many	.	TRBV7-6	TRBJ2-1	TGTGCCAGCAGCTTAGCGTGGGGCTCCCCGTTCTTC	CASSLAWGSPFF
.	.	TRBV5-1	TRBJ2-2	TGCGCCAGCAGCTTGGATATCCGGGGCGGGACCAACACCGGGGAGCTGTTTTTT	CASSLDIRGGTNTGELFF
.	TRBD1	TRBV15	TRBJ2-1	TGTGCCACCAGCAGAGGACGGGACAGCTACAATGAGCAGTTCTTC	CATSRGRDSYNEQFF
.	.	TRBV7-9	TRBJ2-3	TGTGCCAGCAAACCCCCGGGGCTCGGGACAGATACGCAGTATTTT	CASKPPGLGTDTQYF
many	.	TRBV7-2	TRBJ1-2	TGTGCCAGCAGCTTAGTTTTAACAGGACCTACCTATGGCTACACCTTC	CASSLVLTGPTYGYTF
.	TRBD1	TRBV11-3	TRBJ1-1	TGTGCCAGCAGCCCCCGGGACAGAAGCACTGAAGCTTTCTTT	CASSPRDRSTEAFF
few	.	TRBV6-2/TRBV6-3	TRBJ1-5	TGTGCCAGCAGCATTTTCGGCAATCAGCCCCAGCATTTT	CASSIFGNQPQHF
many	.	TRBV7-9	TRBJ1-1	TGTGCCAGCAGCCAAGTTTCGGGACATAACACTGAAGCTTTCTTT	CASSQVSGHNTEAFF
many	.	TRBV7-8	TRBJ2-5	TGTGCCAGCAGCTTAGAGGGGGGGACTGTACAAGAGACCCAGTACTTC	CASSLEGGTVQETQYF
few	.	TRBV19	TRBJ1-1	TGTGCCAGTACCGAATATAAGGGGGCTTTCTTT	CASTEYKGAFF
.	.	TRBV14	TRBJ2-4	TGTGCCAGCAGCCAGGGACGGATAATTCAGTACTTC	CASSQGRIIQYF
.	TRBD2	TRBV5-8	TRBJ2-7	TGTGCCAGCACCCCTTATCCGGGGGGCTCCTACGAGCAGTACTTC	CASTPYPGGSYEQYF
many	.	TRBV7-6	TRBJ2-1	TGTGCCAGCAGCTTAGGACCGGGGTTTTACAATGAGCAGTTCTTC	CASSLGPGFYNEQFF
.	.	TRBV6-2/TRBV6-3	TRBJ1-2	TGTGCCAGCAGTTACTCGATTGGACAGCGAATGGAAGGTGACTACACCTTC	CASSYSIGQRMEGDYTF
few	.	TRBV19	TRBJ2-1	TGTGCCAGTAGTATTTATGGGTCCTCCAATGAGCAGTTCTTC	CASSIYGSSNEQFF
.	.	TRBV7-2	TRBJ1-5	TGTGCCAGCAGCTTAGACGGGACACACCACCTCCAGCCCCAGCATTTT	CASSLDGTHHLQPQHF
.	.	TRBV18	TRBJ2-2	TGTGCCAGCTCAGGACAGACAAGGGCCGGGGAGCTGTTTTTT	CASSGQTRAGELFF
few	TRBD1	TRBV7-9	TRBJ2-3	TGTGCCAGCATTTTCCCGGGACAGGGTACTTTT	CASIFPGQGTF